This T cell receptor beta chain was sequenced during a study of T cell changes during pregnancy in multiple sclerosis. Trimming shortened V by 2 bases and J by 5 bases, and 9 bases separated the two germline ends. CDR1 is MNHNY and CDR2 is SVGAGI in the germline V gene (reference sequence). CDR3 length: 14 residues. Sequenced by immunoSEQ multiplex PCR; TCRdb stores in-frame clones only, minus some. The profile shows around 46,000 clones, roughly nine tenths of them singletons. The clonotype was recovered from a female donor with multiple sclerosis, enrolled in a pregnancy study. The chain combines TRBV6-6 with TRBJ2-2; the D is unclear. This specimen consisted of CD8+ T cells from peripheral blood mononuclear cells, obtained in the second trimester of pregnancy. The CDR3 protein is CASSYHARTGELFF. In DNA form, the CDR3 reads TGTGCCAGCAGTTACCACGCTCGGACCGGGGAGCTGTTTTTT.